The 20 T cell receptor beta chains reported below all come from one sample, sequenced in a study of blood T cell repertoires in COVID-19. Only in-frame clones appear in the TCRdb table, and some are missing; sequencing was by immunoSEQ multiplex PCR. The sample carries over 60,000 clones, more than 80% recorded once. Source material: peripheral blood. These receptors came from a woman aged 80 or over with active COVID-19.

Only one count was recorded for this clone. The chain joins TRBV28 to TRBJ2-2, with 9 bases matching TRBD1. J gave up 4 bases and V 4 bases, and 10 bases lay outside the gene matches. CDR3 length equals 17 residues. CDR1 is MDHEN and CDR2 is SYDVKM in the germline V gene. In DNA, the CDR3 is TGTGCCAGCAGTTCCCTGGGACAGGGTCGGGGCACCGGGGAGCTGTTTTTT. Amino acids: CASSSLGQGRGTGELFF.

The gene calls are TRBV5-4 and TRBJ2-5, with TRBD2 matching 11 bases. The germline V gene has CDR1 SGHNT and CDR2 YYREEE (reference sequence). This CDR3 comprises 16 residues. Losses at the gene ends were 4 bases for V and 3 bases for J; bases not matched to a gene: 8. The CDR3 protein is CASSPLAGGREETQYF. The CDR3 nucleotides are TGTGCCAGCAGCCCTCTAGCGGGAGGTAGGGAAGAGACCCAGTACTTC. The complete variable domain, with remaining parts taken from reference TRBV5-4 and TRBJ2-5, reads ETGVTQSPTHLIKTRGQQVTLRCSSQSGHNTVSWYQQALGQGPQFIFQYYREEENGRGNFPPRFSGLQFPNYSSELNVNALELDDSALYLCASSPLAGGREETQYFGPGTRLLVL.

CDR3 coding DNA: TGTGCCAGTCGTGAGGGGGCCTCTGGAAACACCATATATTTT. Translating it yields CASREGASGNTIYF. The V call is TRBV19, the J call TRBJ1-3; 7 nucleotides agree with TRBD1. The CDR3 contains 14 residues. The germline V gene encodes CDR1 LNHDA and CDR2 SQIVND (reference sequence). J was trimmed by 0 bases and V by 8 bases; bases with no gene match: 4.

This clone was seen once. The rearrangement joins TRBV18 to TRBJ2-3; tentative D call: TRBD1 (6 bases). The germline V gene has CDR1 KGHSH and CDR2 LQKENI. V lost 9 bases, J lost 5 bases, and 15 bases lay in between. The CDR3 has 13 amino acids. This CDR3 is CASHQNREDTQYF. The CDR3 coding sequence is TGTGCCAGTCACCAGAACAGGGAAGATACGCAGTATTTT.

This clone was seen a single time. The V gene is TRBV6-2 or TRBV6-3, the J gene TRBJ2-7; TRBD1 matches at 7 bases. Germline V lookup: CDR1 MNHEY, CDR2 SVGEGT. This CDR3 is built from 16 residues. The junction had 10 bases not matched to a gene; V was cut back by 5 bases and J by 0 bases. CDR3 sequence (DNA): TGTGCCAGCAGTCTACCCGGGACAGCGATCTCCTACGAGCAGTACTTC. Its translation is CASSLPGTAISYEQYF.

A single count supports this clone. The genes are TRBV5-6 and TRBJ2-3, with D perhaps matching TRBD2 (5 bases). V gave up 0 bases and J gave up 0 bases, with 8 bases separating them. The germline V gene has CDR1 SGHDT and CDR2 YYEEEE. The CDR3 is made up of 15 amino acids. The CDR3 region has the DNA TGTGCCAGCAGCTTGGTTCTAGCTAGCACAGATACGCAGTATTTT. Protein product: CASSLVLASTDTQYF.

The chain carries TRBV7-3 and TRBJ2-1, with unresolved D. Per germline, CDR1 SGHTA and CDR2 FQGTGA. V was clipped by 8 bases and J by 6 bases, with 14 bases between them. The CDR3 has 13 residues. Here the CDR3 reads CASSRTEFNEQFF. The CDR3 DNA follows: TGTGCCAGCTCTCGTACAGAGTTCAATGAGCAGTTCTTC. Complete variable domain (other parts from reference TRBV7-3 and TRBJ2-1): GAGVSQTPSNKVTEKGKYVELRCDPISGHTALYWYRQSLGQGPEFLIYFQGTGAADDSGLPNDRFFAVRPEGSVSTLKIQRTERGDSAVYLCASSRTEFNEQFFGPGTRLTVL.

The chain is built from TRBV28 and TRBJ1-5; 9 positions agree with TRBD1. The J segment lost 0 bases and the V segment lost 10 bases, leaving 7 bases of the junction unmatched. There are 15 residues in the CDR3. Per germline, CDR1 MDHEN and CDR2 SYDVKM. The CDR3 nucleotides read TGTGCCACCAGACAGGGGGTCCTTAGCAATCAGCCCCAGCATTTT. Translating gives CATRQGVLSNQPQHF.

This sequence joins TRBV5-4 and TRBJ2-7, with 9 bases lining up with TRBD2. The V segment lost 3 bases and the J segment 3 bases; nucleotides outside the gene matches: 4. Germline V lookup: CDR1 SGHNT, CDR2 YYREEE (reference sequence). The CDR3 spans 14 residues. CDR3 region: CASSWGTSLYEQYF. The CDR3, as DNA: TGTGCCAGCAGCTGGGGGACTAGCCTCTACGAGCAGTACTTC.

The chain joins TRBV6-6 to TRBJ1-2, with 8 nucleotides matching TRBD1. The trim removed 6 bases at V and 7 bases at J, leaving 10 bases unmatched. The CDR3 totals 14 residues. Germline CDR1 is MNHNY and CDR2 is SVGAGI (reference sequence). The CDR3 DNA is TGTGCCAGCAGCCCCCACGGACAGGGAAGTGGCTACACCTTC. Protein: CASSPHGQGSGYTF.

The chain has TRBV5-1 and TRBJ2-1; 8 positions match TRBD2. V lost 2 bases, J lost 7 bases, and 8 bases stayed unmatched. The CDR3 has 15 amino acids. CDR1 and CDR2 from the germline V gene are SGHRS and YFSETQ. The CDR3 here is CASSLQAGVGNEQFF. The DNA of the CDR3 is TGCGCCAGCAGCTTACAAGCGGGGGTTGGGAATGAGCAGTTCTTC. Supplemented by reference TRBV5-1 and TRBJ2-1, the full variable domain reads KAGVTQTPRYLIKTRGQQVTLSCSPISGHRSVSWYQQTPGQGLQFLFEYFSETQRNKGNFPGRFSGRQFSNSRSEMNVSTLELGDSALYLCASSLQAGVGNEQFFGPGTRLTVL.

This chain links TRBV30 with TRBJ1-2; 8 bases fit TRBD1. Germline V gene data show CDR1 as GTSNPN and CDR2 as SVGIG (reference sequence). The CDR3 contains 15 residues. Trimming at V came to 1 base and at J to 2 bases, leaving 6 bases not matched to a gene. CDR3 DNA sequence: TGTGCCTGGAGTGCCGACAGGGGAGGAAACTATGGCTACACCTTC. Residues: CAWSADRGGNYGYTF.

The chain joins TRBV6-6 to TRBJ1-5, with 10 bases that match TRBD1. This CDR3 region has 15 residues. Germline V CDR1 and CDR2: MNHNY, SVGAGI (reference sequence). V shed 6 bases, J shed 5 bases, and the junction held 7 bases outside the gene matches. CDR3 loop: CASRLGQGWDQPQHF. In nucleotides, the CDR3 is TGTGCCAGCAGACTGGGACAGGGGTGGGATCAGCCCCAGCATTTT.

This clone has a single count. The V and J genes are TRBV5-1 and TRBJ2-1; 8 positions match TRBD2. Germline V gene sequence: CDR1 SGHRS, CDR2 YFSETQ. V was clipped by 0 bases and J by 5 bases; unmatched bases: 7. The CDR3 consists of 16 residues. This CDR3 reads CASSLEASGLNNEQFF. In DNA form, the CDR3 reads TGCGCCAGCAGCTTGGAGGCTAGCGGGTTAAACAATGAGCAGTTCTTC. Combining the CDR3 with reference TRBV5-1 and TRBJ2-1 gives the whole variable domain KAGVTQTPRYLIKTRGQQVTLSCSPISGHRSVSWYQQTPGQGLQFLFEYFSETQRNKGNFPGRFSGRQFSNSRSEMNVSTLELGDSALYLCASSLEASGLNNEQFFGPGTRLTVL.

This chain links TRBV4-3 with TRBJ1-2; 9 positions match TRBD1. The CDR3 contains 13 residues. J lost 4 bases, V lost 5 bases, and 2 bases had no gene match. Germline V gene data show CDR1 as LGHNA and CDR2 as YSLEER. Here the CDR3 DNA reads TGCGCCAGCAGCATGGGACAGGGCTATGGCTACACCTTC. Translating it yields CASSMGQGYGYTF.

The gene calls are TRBV28 and TRBJ1-2; 7 positions match TRBD1. J lost 1 base, V lost 4 bases, and 0 bases had no gene match. The germline V gene encodes CDR1 MDHEN and CDR2 SYDVKM. There are 13 residues in the CDR3. CDR3 sequence: CASSYRGNYGYTF. CDR3 bases: TGTGCCAGCAGTTACAGGGGTAACTATGGCTACACCTTC.

In nucleotides, the CDR3 is TGTGCCAGCAGCTTGACTTACAATGAGCAGTTCTTC. It specifies CASSLTYNEQFF. The rearrangement uses TRBV7-6 and TRBJ2-1, with D unresolved. The V end was cut by 3 bases, the J end by 4 bases, with 4 bases between. Germline V gene lookup returns CDR1 SGHVS and CDR2 FNYEAQ. The CDR3 consists of 12 residues.

This clone showed up just a few times. This chain links TRBV6-2 or TRBV6-3 with TRBJ2-7; a weak D match, TRBD2 (7 bases). V lost 2 bases and J lost 3, with 17 bases in between. Germline V gives CDR1 MNHEY, CDR2 SVGEGT. CDR3 length equals 16 residues. CDR3 coding DNA: TGTGCCAGCAGTTACCCGCGGGGGCCCAACCTCTACGAGCAGTACTTC. This translates into CASSYPRGPNLYEQYF.

A note on this clone: The same CDR3 also results from other DNA sequences found in this sample. V gene TRBV9 combines with J gene TRBJ2-3; the D is unclear. The length of the CDR3 is 12 residues. The germline V gene has CDR1 SGDLS and CDR2 YYNGEE. Trimming removed 0 bases at V and 4 bases at J, with 3 bases between. CDR3 loop: CASSVVSDTQYF. The CDR3 DNA sequence: TGTGCCAGCAGCGTAGTCTCAGATACGCAGTATTTT.

The rearrangement uses TRBV29-1 and TRBJ2-1; 7 nucleotides agree with TRBD2. The CDR3 spans 11 residues. The junction had 1 base not matched to a gene; V was cut back by 7 bases and J by 4 bases. Germline CDR1 reads SQVTM; CDR2 reads ANQGSEA. Here the CDR3 reads CSGRGYNEQFF. The CDR3, as DNA: TGCAGCGGGCGGGGGTACAATGAGCAGTTCTTC.